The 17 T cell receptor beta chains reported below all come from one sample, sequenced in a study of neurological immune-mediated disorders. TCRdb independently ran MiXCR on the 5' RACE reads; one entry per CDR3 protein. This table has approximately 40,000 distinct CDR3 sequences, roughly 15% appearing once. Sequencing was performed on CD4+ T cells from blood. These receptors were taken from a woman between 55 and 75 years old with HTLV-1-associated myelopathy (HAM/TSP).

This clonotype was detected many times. CDR3 region: CASSQDKGGGLRTDTQYF. The CDR3 region has the DNA TGTGCCAGCAGCCAAGATAAGGGTGGGGGGCTTCGCACAGATACGCAGTATTTT. The rearrangement links TRBV3-1 to TRBJ2-3; D is tentatively TRBD1 or TRBD2 (6 bases each). The germline V gene has CDR1 LGHDT and CDR2 YNNKEL (reference sequence). The V end was cut by 0 bases, the J end by 1 base, with 17 bases between. The CDR3 extends over 18 amino acids.

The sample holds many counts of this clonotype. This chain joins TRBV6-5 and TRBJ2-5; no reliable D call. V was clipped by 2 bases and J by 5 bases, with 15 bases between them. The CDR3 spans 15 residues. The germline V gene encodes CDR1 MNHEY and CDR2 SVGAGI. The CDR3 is CASSYNGPSAETQYF. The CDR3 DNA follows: TGTGCCAGCAGTTACAACGGGCCTTCGGCCGAGACCCAGTACTTC.

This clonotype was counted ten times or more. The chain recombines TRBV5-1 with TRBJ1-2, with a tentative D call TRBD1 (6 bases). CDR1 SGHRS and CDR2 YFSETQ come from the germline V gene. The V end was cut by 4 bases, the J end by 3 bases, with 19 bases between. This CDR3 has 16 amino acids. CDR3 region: CASSPNAGVSDYGYTF. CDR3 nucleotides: TGCGCCAGCAGCCCCAATGCAGGGGTGTCTGACTATGGCTACACCTTC.

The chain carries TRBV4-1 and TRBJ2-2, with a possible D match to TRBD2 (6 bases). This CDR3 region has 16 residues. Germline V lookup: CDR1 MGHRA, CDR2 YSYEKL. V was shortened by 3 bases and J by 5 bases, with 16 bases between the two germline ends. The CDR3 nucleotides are TGCGCCAGCAGCCAGGGTAGGCGGGATGAGACCGGGGAGCTGTTTTTT. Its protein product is CASSQGRRDETGELFF.

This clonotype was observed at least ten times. The CDR3 loop reads CSASGGFFTDTQYF. CDR3 bases: TGCAGTGCTAGTGGGGGTTTTTTCACAGATACGCAGTATTTT. The chain carries TRBV20-1 and TRBJ2-3; D possibly uses TRBD1 or TRBD2 (5 bases each). CDR1 and CDR2 from the germline V gene are DFQATT and SNEGSKA (reference sequence). There are 14 residues in the CDR3. V was cut by 3 bases and J by 2 bases, with 12 bases left in between.

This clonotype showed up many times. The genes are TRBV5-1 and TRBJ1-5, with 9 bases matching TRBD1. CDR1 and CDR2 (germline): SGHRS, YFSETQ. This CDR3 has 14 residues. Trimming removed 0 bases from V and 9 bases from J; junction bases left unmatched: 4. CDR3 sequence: CASSLGTGVGPQHF. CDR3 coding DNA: TGCGCCAGCAGCTTGGGGACAGGGGTAGGGCCCCAGCATTTT.

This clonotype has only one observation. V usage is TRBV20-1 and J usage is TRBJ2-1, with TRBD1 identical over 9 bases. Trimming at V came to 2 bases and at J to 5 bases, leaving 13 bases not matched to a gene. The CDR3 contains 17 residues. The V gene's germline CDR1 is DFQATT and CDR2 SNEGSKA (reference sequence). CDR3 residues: CSARLDRGGLLDNEQFF. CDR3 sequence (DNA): TGCAGTGCTAGATTGGACAGGGGAGGGCTTTTGGACAATGAGCAGTTCTTC.

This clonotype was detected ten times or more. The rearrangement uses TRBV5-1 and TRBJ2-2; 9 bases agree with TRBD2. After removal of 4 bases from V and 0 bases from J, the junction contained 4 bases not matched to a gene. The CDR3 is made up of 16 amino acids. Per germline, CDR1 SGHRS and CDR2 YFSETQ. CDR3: CASSLAGSANTGELFF. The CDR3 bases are TGCGCCAGCAGCCTAGCGGGGAGCGCGAACACCGGGGAGCTGTTTTTT.

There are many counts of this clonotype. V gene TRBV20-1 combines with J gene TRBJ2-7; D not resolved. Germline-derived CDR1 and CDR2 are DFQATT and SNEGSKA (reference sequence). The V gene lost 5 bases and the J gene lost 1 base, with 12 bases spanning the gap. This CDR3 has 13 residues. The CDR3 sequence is CSAEKATSYEQYF. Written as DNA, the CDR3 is TGCAGTGCTGAAAAAGCGACGTCCTACGAGCAGTACTTC.

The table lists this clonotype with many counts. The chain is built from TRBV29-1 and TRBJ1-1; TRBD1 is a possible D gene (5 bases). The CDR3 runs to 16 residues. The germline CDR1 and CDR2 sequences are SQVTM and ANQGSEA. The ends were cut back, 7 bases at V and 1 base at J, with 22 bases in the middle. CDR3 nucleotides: TGCAGCGCCAATGGGGGGGGGTACGTTGGGAACACTGAAGCTTTCTTT. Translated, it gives CSANGGGYVGNTEAFF.

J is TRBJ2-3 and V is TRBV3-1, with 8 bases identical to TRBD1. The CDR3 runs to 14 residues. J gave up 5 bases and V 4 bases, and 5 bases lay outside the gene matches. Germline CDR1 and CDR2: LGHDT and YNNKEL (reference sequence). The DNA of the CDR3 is TGTGCCAGCAGCCGAGGACAGGGCCAAGATACGCAGTATTTT. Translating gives CASSRGQGQDTQYF.

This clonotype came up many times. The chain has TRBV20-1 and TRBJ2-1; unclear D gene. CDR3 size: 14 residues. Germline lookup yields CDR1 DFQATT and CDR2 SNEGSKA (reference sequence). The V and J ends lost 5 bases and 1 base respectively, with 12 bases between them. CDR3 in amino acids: CSAPNTESYNEQFF. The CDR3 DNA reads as TGCAGTGCTCCTAACACAGAGTCCTACAATGAGCAGTTCTTC.

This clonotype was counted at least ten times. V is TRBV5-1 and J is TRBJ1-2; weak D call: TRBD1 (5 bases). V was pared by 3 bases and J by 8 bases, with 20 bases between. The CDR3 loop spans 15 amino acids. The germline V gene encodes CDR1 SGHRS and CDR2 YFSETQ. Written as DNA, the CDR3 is TGCGCCAGCAGCTGGGATGACAGCCCATCCACCGGCTACACCTTC. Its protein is CASSWDDSPSTGYTF.

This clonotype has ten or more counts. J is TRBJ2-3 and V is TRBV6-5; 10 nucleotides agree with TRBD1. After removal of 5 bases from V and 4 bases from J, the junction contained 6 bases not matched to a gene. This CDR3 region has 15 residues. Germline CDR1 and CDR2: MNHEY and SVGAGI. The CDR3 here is CASSAPDRGADTQYF. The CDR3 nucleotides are TGTGCCAGCAGTGCCCCGGACAGGGGGGCAGATACGCAGTATTTT.

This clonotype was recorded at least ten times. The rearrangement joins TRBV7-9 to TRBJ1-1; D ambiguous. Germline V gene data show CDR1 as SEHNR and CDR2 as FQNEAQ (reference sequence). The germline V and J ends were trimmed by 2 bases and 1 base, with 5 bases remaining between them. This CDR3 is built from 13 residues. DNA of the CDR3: TGTGCCAGCAGCTTAACTTCGAACACTGAAGCTTTCTTT. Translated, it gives CASSLTSNTEAFF.

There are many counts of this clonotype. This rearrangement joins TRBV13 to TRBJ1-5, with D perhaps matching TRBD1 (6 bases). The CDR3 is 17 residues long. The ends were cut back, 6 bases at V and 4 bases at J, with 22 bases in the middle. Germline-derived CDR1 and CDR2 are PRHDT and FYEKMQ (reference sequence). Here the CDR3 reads CASSKNQGSYPNQPQHF. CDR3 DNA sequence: TGTGCCAGCAGTAAAAACCAGGGGTCTTACCCTAATCAGCCCCAGCATTTT.

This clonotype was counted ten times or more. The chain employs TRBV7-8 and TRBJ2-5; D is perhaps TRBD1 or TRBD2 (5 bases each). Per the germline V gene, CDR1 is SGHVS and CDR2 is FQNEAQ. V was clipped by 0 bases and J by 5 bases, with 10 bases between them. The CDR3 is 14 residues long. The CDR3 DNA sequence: TGTGCCAGCAGCTTAGCGCAGGGAGCGGAGACCCAGTACTTC. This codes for CASSLAQGAETQYF.